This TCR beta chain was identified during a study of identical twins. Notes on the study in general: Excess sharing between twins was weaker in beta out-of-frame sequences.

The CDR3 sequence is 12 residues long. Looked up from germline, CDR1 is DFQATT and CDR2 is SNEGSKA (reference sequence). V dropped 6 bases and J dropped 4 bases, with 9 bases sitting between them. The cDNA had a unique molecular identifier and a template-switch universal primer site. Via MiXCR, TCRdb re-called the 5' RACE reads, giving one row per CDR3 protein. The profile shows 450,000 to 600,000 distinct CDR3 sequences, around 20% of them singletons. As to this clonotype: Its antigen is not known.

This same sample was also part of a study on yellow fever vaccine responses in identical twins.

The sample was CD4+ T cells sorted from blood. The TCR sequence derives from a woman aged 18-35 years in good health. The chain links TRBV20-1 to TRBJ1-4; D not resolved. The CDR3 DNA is TGCAGTGCGACGGCCCTTAATGAAAAACTGTTTTTT. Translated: CSATALNEKLFF.